These 31 T cell receptor beta chains were all obtained from the same sample, sequenced in a study of T cells in Graves' hyperthyroidism and ophthalmopathy. TCR beta CDR3 region amplification was performed from RNA transcripts. Researchers ran a first-round RT-PCR on the TCR CDR3 using the HTBI primer set. MiXCR, run by TCRdb on the multiplex PCR reads, gives a single entry per CDR3 protein. The table lists about 690,000 distinct CDR3 sequences, approximately 15% of them singletons. Sample: blood. These receptors were obtained from a man aged 50 to 59 with Graves' hyperthyroidism.

In this sample, this clonotype turned up a few times. The V and J genes are TRBV19 and TRBJ2-5; D remains unclear. Germline V gene sequence: CDR1 LNHDA, CDR2 SQIVND (reference sequence). The CDR3 has 13 amino acids. Trimming removed 3 bases from V and 4 bases from J, with 9 bases in between. The CDR3 bases are TGTGCCAGTAGTATCGCGAGAGGAGAGACCCAGTACTTC. It encodes CASSIARGETQYF.

The chain is built from TRBV5-1 and TRBJ2-2; D is possibly TRBD2 (6 bases). CDR1 and CDR2 from the germline V gene are SGHRS and YFSETQ. Trimming took 1 base from V and 1 from J, leaving 8 bases between them. The CDR3 consists of 15 residues. CDR3 amino acids: CASSLWRENTGELFF. In nucleotides, the CDR3 is TGCGCCAGCAGCTTGTGGCGGGAGAACACCGGGGAGCTGTTTTTT. The variable domain in full, with the rest retrieved from reference TRBV5-1 and TRBJ2-2, is KAGVTQTPRYLIKTRGQQVTLSCSPISGHRSVSWYQQTPGQGLQFLFEYFSETQRNKGNFPGRFSGRQFSNSRSEMNVSTLELGDSALYLCASSLWRENTGELFFGEGSRLTVL.

This clonotype was observed at least ten times. The chain links TRBV28 to TRBJ2-5; the D gene is possibly TRBD1 (6 bases). CDR3 length: 15 amino acids. The V gene lost 5 bases and the J gene lost 1 base, with 14 bases spanning the gap. From germline, CDR1 is MDHEN and CDR2 SYDVKM. The CDR3 loop is CASSTNRATQETQYF. CDR3 sequence (DNA): TGTGCCAGCAGTACCAACAGGGCTACCCAAGAGACCCAGTACTTC.

In its sample, this clonotype was seen many times. The chain uses TRBV27 and TRBJ1-1, with unresolved D. Germline V CDR1 and CDR2: MNHEY, SMNVEV (reference sequence). Trimming shortened V by 1 base and J by 3 bases, and 6 bases separated the two germline ends. There are 13 residues in the CDR3. For the CDR3, the DNA is TGTGCCAGCAGTTTATTATGGGACACTGAAGCTTTCTTT. The encoded protein is CASSLLWDTEAFF.

This chain links TRBV19 with TRBJ2-2; TRBD2 might be the D (6 bases). This CDR3 spans 14 amino acids. CDR1 and CDR2 (germline): LNHDA, SQIVND (reference sequence). The V end was cut by 6 bases, the J end by 6 bases, with 14 bases between. In DNA form, the CDR3 reads TGTGCCAGTAGGACGGGAGTGGGTTCCGGGGAGCTGTTTTTT. As protein: CASRTGVGSGELFF. The whole variable domain, remainder taken from reference TRBV19 and TRBJ2-2, is DGGITQSPKYLFRKEGQNVTLSCEQNLNHDAMYWYRQDPGQGLRLIYYSQIVNDFQKGDIAEGYSVSREKKESFPLTVTSAQKNPTAFYLCASRTGVGSGELFFGEGSRLTVL.

The chain employs TRBV20-1 and TRBJ1-5, with a weak D call TRBD1 (6 bases). The CDR3 has 14 amino acids. The V gene lost 1 base and the J gene lost 1 base, with 8 bases spanning the gap. The germline V gene encodes CDR1 DFQATT and CDR2 SNEGSKA (reference sequence). The CDR3 nucleotides are TGCAGTGCTAGAGCGGGACAAAGCAATCAGCCCCAGCATTTT. It is translated as CSARAGQSNQPQHF.

This clonotype was seen repeatedly, ten times or more. This chain links TRBV6-1 with TRBJ2-7; 8 bases align to TRBD1. V lost 11 bases to trimming and J lost 2 bases; unmatched junction nucleotides: 8. CDR1 MNHNS and CDR2 SASEGT come from the germline V gene. The CDR3 has 13 amino acids. CDR3 nucleotide sequence: TGTGCCGCAACAGGGGGACCCCCCTACGAGCAGTACTTC. It yields the protein CAATGGPPYEQYF.

The rearrangement joins TRBV29-1 to TRBJ2-3; TRBD1 is a possible D gene (6 bases). Between the trimmed V and J ends, which lost 5 bases and 0 bases, there was a span of 12 bases. Germline assignment: CDR1 SQVTM and CDR2 ANQGSEA. The CDR3 spans 14 residues. The CDR3, as DNA: TGCAGCGTTCGTCCTGGACAGAGCACAGATACGCAGTATTTT. Its protein product is CSVRPGQSTDTQYF.

The chain uses TRBV19 and TRBJ2-1, with 14 bases aligning to TRBD2. This CDR3 comprises 17 residues. Germline CDR1 is LNHDA and CDR2 is SQIVND (reference sequence). Trimming removed 9 bases from V and 3 bases from J; junction bases left unmatched: 10. The CDR3 DNA sequence: TGTGCCAGCAAAGACAGGGGGACTAGCGGGAGCTACAATGAGCAGTTCTTC. This sequence encodes CASKDRGTSGSYNEQFF.

The V gene is TRBV30, the J gene TRBJ2-3; TRBD1 matches at 9 bases. The CDR3 runs 14 residues. Losses at the gene ends were 4 bases for V and 2 bases for J; bases not matched to a gene: 4. Per the germline V gene, CDR1 is GTSNPN and CDR2 is SVGIG (reference sequence). The CDR3 nucleotides are TGTGCCTGGACGGGGACAGGGAACACAGATACGCAGTATTTT. Protein: CAWTGTGNTDTQYF. Complete variable domain (other parts from reference TRBV30 and TRBJ2-3): SQTIHQWPATLVQPVGSPLSLECTVEGTSNPNLYWYRQAAGRGLQLLFYSVGIGQISSEVPQNLSASRPQDRQFILSSKKLLLSDSGFYLCAWTGTGNTDTQYFGPGTRLTVL.

V gene TRBV19 combines with J gene TRBJ2-3, with TRBD2 matching over 8 bases. The CDR3 has 14 amino acids. Germline V gives CDR1 LNHDA, CDR2 SQIVND (reference sequence). J gave up 8 bases and V 6 bases, and 10 bases lay outside the gene matches. Here the CDR3 DNA reads TGTGCCAGTAGGCCAGCGGGGGCCCCGCCTACGCAGTATTTT. Translation gives CASRPAGAPPTQYF.

This clonotype appeared a few times. The rearrangement uses TRBV9 and TRBJ1-5; D remains ambiguous. Deletions cut 0 bases from V and 4 bases from J, with 11 bases between. The CDR3 extends over 15 amino acids. Germline V lookup: CDR1 SGDLS, CDR2 YYNGEE. The CDR3 region has the DNA TGTGCCAGCAGCGTAGCGGGTCATGAGAATCAGCCCCAGCATTTT. It encodes CASSVAGHENQPQHF.

This clonotype turned up a few times. V gene TRBV29-1 combines with J gene TRBJ2-1; TRBD2 might be the D (6 bases). The ends were cut back, 1 base at V and 6 bases at J, with 19 bases in the middle. The CDR3 is 16 residues long. Germline assignment: CDR1 SQVTM and CDR2 ANQGSEA. In DNA, the CDR3 is TGCAGCGTTGAAGTGAACCCTCCGGGGGACGGCAATGAGCAGTTCTTC. Its protein product is CSVEVNPPGDGNEQFF.

This chain joins TRBV3-1 and TRBJ2-2; TRBD2 might be the D (6 bases). This CDR3 has 15 amino acids. Germline V CDR1 and CDR2: LGHDT, YNNKEL (reference sequence). V was pared by 2 bases and J by 3 bases, with 10 bases between. CDR3 in amino acids: CASSQFGSYTGELFF. Written as DNA, the CDR3 is TGTGCCAGCAGCCAATTCGGGAGCTACACCGGGGAGCTGTTTTTT.

This clonotype was observed a handful of times. This sequence joins TRBV6-5 and TRBJ2-3, with 7 bases lining up with TRBD2. The CDR3 sequence is 15 residues long. V lost 0 bases and J lost 5; bases outside the gene matches: 5. The germline V gene has CDR1 MNHEY and CDR2 SVGAGI. The CDR3 loop reads CASSYSTGRLDTQYF. CDR3 sequence (DNA): TGTGCCAGCAGTTACTCGACCGGGAGGTTAGATACGCAGTATTTT.

This clonotype was seen more than once but under ten times. The rearrangement uses TRBV30 and TRBJ2-1; TRBD2 is a possible D gene (5 bases). The CDR3 sequence is 15 residues long. Germline V gene data show CDR1 as GTSNPN and CDR2 as SVGIG (reference sequence). The germline V and J ends were trimmed by 2 bases and 2 bases, with 13 bases remaining between them. The DNA of the CDR3 is TGTGCCTGGAGTCCCGGGGTAAGGGCCTACAATGAGCAGTTCTTC. Encoded protein: CAWSPGVRAYNEQFF.

This clonotype was seen repeatedly, ten times or more. The chain joins TRBV2 to TRBJ1-5; D is perhaps TRBD1 (6 bases). The CDR3 is 15 amino acids. With 6 bases removed from V and 3 bases from J, the gap between germline ends came to 15 bases. Germline CDR1 reads SNHLY; CDR2 reads FYNNEI. In DNA, the CDR3 is TGTGCCAGCAGCGAGGGGGACATTAACAATCAGCCCCAGCATTTT. This codes for CASSEGDINNQPQHF.

The chain carries TRBV7-3 and TRBJ1-1; possibly TRBD1 for D (5 bases). The CDR3 is 13 residues long. Per the germline V gene, CDR1 is SGHTA and CDR2 is FQGTGA. The V and J ends lost 5 bases and 5 bases respectively, with 12 bases between them. The CDR3 spells CASSPYRQTEAFF. The CDR3 DNA is TGTGCCAGCAGCCCTTACCGACAGACTGAAGCTTTCTTT.

In its sample, this clonotype was seen many times. This chain uses TRBV30 with TRBJ2-2; TRBD2 aligns across 11 bases. The CDR3 consists of 15 residues. V lost 2 bases, J lost 7 bases, and 6 bases stayed unmatched. Per the germline V gene, CDR1 is GTSNPN and CDR2 is SVGIG (reference sequence). The CDR3 region has the DNA TGTGCCTGGAGTCGACTAGCGGGGACCATCGGGGAGCTGTTTTTT. This encodes CAWSRLAGTIGELFF.

Many counts were recorded for this clonotype. The chain employs TRBV28 and TRBJ2-7; the match to TRBD1 covers 10 bases. CDR1 and CDR2 (germline): MDHEN, SYDVKM. This CDR3 has 15 residues. J gave up 5 bases and V 6 bases, and 10 bases lay outside the gene matches. The CDR3 region has the DNA TGTGCCAGCAGGCTAGGGACAGGGGAAAGGGACGAGCAGTACTTC. Protein sequence: CASRLGTGERDEQYF.

This clonotype was seen only a few times. The chain recombines TRBV4-3 with TRBJ2-1; TRBD2 is a possible D gene (5 bases). CDR3 length: 16 amino acids. Trimming took 4 bases from V and 5 from J, leaving 18 bases between them. Germline CDR1 is LGHNA and CDR2 is YSLEER. DNA for the CDR3: TGCGCCAGCAGCCGCCAAACCGGGGAGTCCCACAATGAGCAGTTCTTC. This translates into CASSRQTGESHNEQFF.

The chain joins TRBV11-1 to TRBJ2-4; D is undetermined. Germline assignment: CDR1 SGHAT and CDR2 FQDESV (reference sequence). There are 15 residues in the CDR3. The ends were cut back, 0 bases at V and 9 bases at J, with 15 bases in the middle. For the CDR3, the DNA is TGTGCCAGCAGCTTAGCGAGTGGGCCATACGGCATTCAGTACTTC. This sequence encodes CASSLASGPYGIQYF. The variable domain in full, completed from reference TRBV11-1 and TRBJ2-4, reads EAEVAQSPRYKITEKSQAVAFWCDPISGHATLYWYRQILGQGPELLVQFQDESVVDDSQLPKDRFSAERLKGVDSTLKIQPAELGDSAMYLCASSLASGPYGIQYFGAGTRLSVL.

This clonotype has ten or more counts. The chain has TRBV10-3 and TRBJ1-1; 8 nucleotides align to TRBD1. CDR1 and CDR2 (germline): ENHRY, SYGVKD. After removal of 11 bases from V and 7 bases from J, the junction contained 12 bases not matched to a gene. This CDR3 is built from 13 residues. CDR3 DNA sequence: TGTGCCGGCCAGACAGGGGTGCAGGGTGAAGCTTTCTTT. Translated, it gives CAGQTGVQGEAFF.

This sequence joins TRBV20-1 and TRBJ1-1; D call uncertain. This CDR3 has 13 residues. V was clipped by 2 bases and J by 2 bases, with 9 bases between them. Germline V gene data show CDR1 as DFQATT and CDR2 as SNEGSKA (reference sequence). The CDR3 DNA follows: TGCAGTGCTAGATTTTGGGGTAACACTGAAGCTTTCTTT. Translated, it gives CSARFWGNTEAFF.

This clonotype was seen at least ten times. The gene calls are TRBV12-3 or TRBV12-4 and TRBJ2-7, with a weak D call TRBD1 (7 bases). V was cut by 7 bases and J by 7 bases, with 17 bases left in between. The CDR3 runs 13 residues. CDR3 amino acids: CASIGVQGGEQYF. Here the CDR3 DNA reads TGTGCCAGCATTGGGGTCCAGGGGGGAGAGCAGTACTTC.

This clonotype was picked up many times. The V gene is TRBV28, the J gene TRBJ2-3, with 7 bases that match TRBD2. Germline values: CDR1 MDHEN, CDR2 SYDVKM. The CDR3 is made up of 13 amino acids. Trimming took 8 bases from V and 2 from J; bases not matched to a gene: 4. The CDR3 region is CASGGELTDTQYF. Here the CDR3 DNA reads TGTGCCAGCGGGGGGGAACTCACAGATACGCAGTATTTT.

V and J are TRBV6-5 and TRBJ1-2; D might be TRBD1 (6 bases). This CDR3 is built from 13 residues. The germline V gene has CDR1 MNHEY and CDR2 SVGAGI. Trimming stripped 5 bases from V and 7 bases from J, with 14 bases between. CDR3 sequence (DNA): TGTGCCAGCAGTAGTCGACAGGTTCCTGGCTACACCTTC. It encodes CASSSRQVPGYTF.

At least ten counts were recorded for this clonotype. The rearrangement joins TRBV29-1 to TRBJ2-5, with 9 nucleotides matching TRBD1. This CDR3 is built from 12 residues. The V and J ends lost 8 bases and 5 bases, in that order; junction bases with no gene match: 6. Germline values: CDR1 SQVTM, CDR2 ANQGSEA. As DNA, the CDR3 is TGCAGCACCGACAGGGGGGGGGAGACCCAGTACTTC. Translated: CSTDRGGETQYF.

This clonotype has at least ten counts. J is TRBJ2-1 and V is TRBV12-3 or TRBV12-4, with D perhaps being TRBD1 or TRBD2 (5 bases each). This CDR3 is 17 amino acids long. Trimming stripped 3 bases from V and 9 bases from J, with 24 bases between. DNA for the CDR3: TGTGCCAGCAGTTTTTCGCCGGGACGCCACCCTTCTGGTGAGCAGTTCTTC. It yields the protein CASSFSPGRHPSGEQFF.

This clonotype was counted a few times. The chain uses TRBV28 and TRBJ2-2; the D gene is possibly TRBD1 (5 bases). CDR1 MDHEN and CDR2 SYDVKM come from the germline V gene. V was cut by 5 bases and J by 2 bases, with 12 bases left in between. The CDR3 length is 15 residues. CDR3 protein: CASSKDILNTGELFF. The DNA for the CDR3 is TGTGCCAGCAGTAAGGACATACTCAACACCGGGGAGCTGTTTTTT.

The table lists this clonotype with a few counts. This sequence joins TRBV6-5 and TRBJ1-5, with D possibly matching TRBD1 (5 bases). Germline lookup yields CDR1 MNHEY and CDR2 SVGAGI. The CDR3 covers 15 residues. Trimming cost V 2 bases and J 3 bases, with 11 bases left between them. CDR3 nucleotide sequence: TGTGCCAGCAGTTACCCAGACAGTTACAATCAGCCCCAGCATTTT. Encoded protein: CASSYPDSYNQPQHF.